Here is one TCR beta chain with its context. The antigen is unknown. These data are taken from a study of shared clonotypes between healthy human individuals. Study-wide results and limits: The study sampled only blood, and tissue repertoires likely differ. The study drew on few donors, limiting represented genetic and exposure-history diversity.

V lost 2 bases to trimming and J lost 0 bases; unmatched junction nucleotides: 22. CDR1 is SQVTM, CDR2 ANQGSEA, per germline. The CDR3 runs to 21 residues. TCRdb keeps only in-frame clones here, not all; method: immunoSEQ multiplex PCR. The sample has about 470,000 clones, roughly three quarters seen once; the top ten hold about 12%. Each of the donors was a healthy adult who was HIV-negative and had not had a recent acute infection or vaccination. Unsorted material relied on some 90 million PBMCs as the source of genomic DNA. V gene TRBV29-1 combines with J gene TRBJ2-3; TRBD1 matches 8 bases. The source is a woman aged 40 to 49 in good health. Some clones in this sample may be carry-over from other donors' samples. The sample comprised PBMCs. CDR3 DNA sequence: TGCAGCGTTGAATCCAGGGGGCTGGCCCCCTTAGCTTTTGCTAGCACAGATACGCAGTATTTT. Amino acid sequence: CSVESRGLAPLAFASTDTQYF.